One and the same sample provided the 14 T cell receptor beta chains below, sequenced in a study of T cell responses to AZD1222 COVID-19 vaccine. TCRdb's table, derived via immunoSEQ multiplex PCR, lists solely in-frame clones and lacks some. Among some 81,000 clones listed, just over 85% were seen once. The specimen was peripheral blood, collected 28 days after the second AZD1222 dose. Receptors were obtained from an adult who received the AZD1222 COVID-19 vaccine.

Only a few counts were recorded for this clone. The rearrangement links TRBV6-1 to TRBJ2-7; the match to TRBD2 covers 7 bases. The J segment lost 5 bases and the V segment lost 2 bases, leaving 6 bases of the junction unmatched. Germline V gene lookup returns CDR1 MNHNS and CDR2 SASEGT. There are 14 residues in the CDR3. For the CDR3, the DNA is TGTGCCAGCAGTGAAAGGCGGGGGAACGACGAGCAGTACTTC. Protein: CASSERRGNDEQYF.

This sequence joins TRBV9 and TRBJ2-7; possibly TRBD2 for D (6 bases). The CDR3 has 14 residues. The germline V gene has CDR1 SGDLS and CDR2 YYNGEE. The germline V and J ends were trimmed by 2 bases and 0 bases, with 9 bases remaining between them. DNA for the CDR3: TGTGCCAGCAGCGTTCGGCGGGACTCCTACGAGCAGTACTTC. Translating gives CASSVRRDSYEQYF. Complete variable domain (other parts from reference TRBV9 and TRBJ2-7): DSGVTQTPKHLITATGQRVTLRCSPRSGDLSVYWYQQSLDQGLQFLIQYYNGEERAKGNILERFSAQQFPDLHSELNLSSLELGDSALYFCASSVRRDSYEQYFGPGTRLTVT.

This sequence joins TRBV15 and TRBJ1-5; 11 bases are shared with TRBD1. The CDR3 runs 15 residues. Losses at the gene ends were 6 bases for V and 4 bases for J; bases not matched to a gene: 5. Germline V gene data show CDR1 as LNHNV and CDR2 as YYDKDF (reference sequence). The CDR3 protein is CATRERDRGNQPQHF. In DNA, the CDR3 is TGTGCCACCAGAGAACGGGACAGGGGGAATCAGCCCCAGCATTTT.

The chain has TRBV29-1 and TRBJ2-2; D call uncertain. V lost 7 bases and J 1 base, leaving 13 bases between the germline ends. Germline V gives CDR1 SQVTM, CDR2 ANQGSEA. The CDR3 contains 14 residues. The CDR3 DNA sequence: TGCAGCGGCCGCCGCGGAGAGAACACCGGGGAGCTGTTTTTT. Amino acids: CSGRRGENTGELFF.

This clone came up once. V usage is TRBV4-1 and J usage is TRBJ2-7; D perhaps matches TRBD2 (5 bases). Looked up from germline, CDR1 is MGHRA and CDR2 is YSYEKL. CDR3 size: 13 residues. Trimming cost V 2 bases and J 7 bases, with 12 bases left between them. CDR3 sequence reads: CASSQLVRREQYF. The CDR3 DNA reads TGCGCCAGCAGCCAACTGGTCAGGAGGGAGCAGTACTTC.

The rearrangement joins TRBV5-5 to TRBJ2-2, with 13 bases aligning to TRBD2. V gave up 4 bases and J gave up 4 bases; unmatched junction bases: 1. This CDR3 has 15 residues. CDR1 SGHKS and CDR2 YYEKEE come from the germline V gene (reference sequence). The CDR3 here is CASSRTSGSTGELFF. Written as DNA, the CDR3 is TGTGCCAGCAGCCGGACTAGCGGGAGCACCGGGGAGCTGTTTTTT.

The V gene is TRBV11-2, the J gene TRBJ2-4; tentatively, D is TRBD1 or TRBD2 (5 bases each). Germline V CDR1 and CDR2: SGHAT, FQNNGV. The germline V and J ends were trimmed by 5 bases and 2 bases, with 13 bases remaining between them. CDR3 length: 15 residues. CDR3 in DNA: TGTGCCAGCAGCATTAGAGGGGTTCCCAAAAACATTCAGTACTTC. This sequence encodes CASSIRGVPKNIQYF.

The chain employs TRBV9 and TRBJ2-2; 7 nucleotides align to TRBD1. The CDR3 runs to 15 residues. The trim removed 4 bases at V and 2 bases at J, leaving 5 bases unmatched. The V gene's germline CDR1 is SGDLS and CDR2 YYNGEE. In DNA form, the CDR3 reads TGTGCCAGCAGCCCCGGGACAGCTAACACCGGGGAGCTGTTTTTT. Encoded protein: CASSPGTANTGELFF.

The chain has TRBV2 and TRBJ2-7, with TRBD2 identical over 9 bases. Germline V gives CDR1 SNHLY, CDR2 FYNNEI. This CDR3 has 17 residues. Trimming took 3 bases from V and 2 from J; bases not matched to a gene: 11. The CDR3 reads CASSDPEERGVTYEQYF. The CDR3, as DNA: TGTGCCAGCAGTGATCCGGAGGAGCGGGGGGTAACCTACGAGCAGTACTTC.

The CDR3 here is CASVFNSGTVSYGYTF. CDR3 in DNA: TGTGCCAGCGTTTTTAACTCCGGGACGGTTAGCTATGGCTACACCTTC. The chain links TRBV19 to TRBJ1-2; weak D call: TRBD1 (5 bases). V lost 9 bases, J lost 4 bases, and 24 bases lay in between. Germline V gene lookup returns CDR1 LNHDA and CDR2 SQIVND (reference sequence). CDR3 length: 16 residues.

The chain joins TRBV29-1 to TRBJ2-7; perhaps TRBD2 as D (5 bases). Germline CDR1 is SQVTM and CDR2 is ANQGSEA. The ends were cut back, 7 bases at V and 0 bases at J, with 13 bases in the middle. This CDR3 is built from 13 residues. DNA for the CDR3: TGCAGCGCCCGGACGGGGAGCTCCTACGAGCAGTACTTC. Translating gives CSARTGSSYEQYF.

V gene TRBV5-1 combines with J gene TRBJ2-2; weak D call: TRBD1 (6 bases). Germline loops: CDR1 SGHRS, CDR2 YFSETQ. This CDR3 is built from 14 residues. V dropped 1 base and J dropped 5 bases, with 9 bases sitting between them. DNA of the CDR3: TGCGCCAGCAGCTTGAGGACAGATACCGGGGAGCTGTTTTTT. Protein: CASSLRTDTGELFF.

V usage is TRBV28 and J usage is TRBJ1-2; no firm D call. The V end was cut by 6 bases, the J end by 8 bases, with 10 bases between. Germline CDR1 MDHEN, CDR2 SYDVKM. The CDR3 runs to 11 residues. The CDR3 is CASSTVVGYTF. Written as DNA, the CDR3 is TGTGCCAGCAGCACCGTAGTGGGCTACACCTTC.

This chain joins TRBV7-3 and TRBJ2-1; 7 bases are shared with TRBD2. The germline gives CDR1 SGHTA, CDR2 FQGTGA. CDR3 size: 15 residues. J lost 0 bases, V lost 1 base, and 0 bases had no gene match. CDR3 in amino acids: CASSLRTSSYNEQFF. The CDR3 bases are TGTGCCAGCAGCTTAAGGACTAGCTCCTACAATGAGCAGTTCTTC.